Ten or more counts support the clone carrying this T cell receptor (beta chain). The data belong to a study of T cells in Graves' hyperthyroidism and ophthalmopathy. Across the study: Peripheral blood was acquired at first diagnosis, ahead of any therapy whatsoever.

Not enrolled were patients with uncontrolled infection, other autoimmune disease, pregnancy or lactation. PBMCs were sourced from approximately 9.3 ml fresh peripheral blood. Germline CDR1 reads SGHRS; CDR2 reads YFSETQ. The CDR3 length is 14 residues. V was shortened by 1 base and J by 3 bases, with 10 bases between the two germline ends. Regions amplified from RNA transcripts were the TCR beta CDR3 regions. Carried out on the TCR CDR3, a first-round RT-PCR used the HTBI primer set. MiXCR, run by TCRdb on the multiplex PCR reads, gives a single entry per CDR3 protein. The sample consists of under 350,000 distinct CDR3 sequences, around 20% of them appearing once.

This chain joins TRBV5-1 and TRBJ1-1; D possibly corresponds to TRBD1 (5 bases). The sequenced sample consisted of blood. This receptor was identified in a woman aged 50 to 60 with Graves' hyperthyroidism. The CDR3: CASSLRGTYTEAFF. The CDR3 coding sequence is TGCGCCAGCAGCTTGAGGGGCACGTACACTGAAGCTTTCTTT.